This is a list of T cell receptor beta chains from one sample in a study of control samples from healthy donors and cancer patients. Measured with immunoSEQ multiplex PCR; TCRdb has only the in-frame clones, and not every one. The sample lists 180,000 or so clones; 93% were seen once. The source material was blood. The receptors were sampled from an older woman in good health. Both conserved end residues are part of each CDR3. A D gene is named only where the DNA matches it firmly. Only some rows state a clone size, as once, few, many or a class for expanded clones.

j_gene	abundance	d_gene	v_gene	CDR3aa	CDR3nt
TRBJ1-1	NA	NA	TRBV4-3	CASSQELNTEAFF	TGCGCCAGCAGCCAAGAGTTGAACACTGAAGCTTTCTTT
TRBJ1-5	NA	NA	TRBV7-2	CASSFYRQPQHF	TGTGCCAGCAGCTTTTACAGGCAGCCCCAGCATTTT
TRBJ1-5	NA	NA	TRBV19	CASTWGIDSNQPQHF	TGTGCCAGTACCTGGGGGATAGATAGCAATCAGCCCCAGCATTTT
TRBJ1-4	NA	NA	TRBV12-3/TRBV12-4	CASGLSNEKLFF	TGTGCCAGCGGGTTGTCTAATGAAAAACTGTTTTTT
TRBJ1-3	NA	NA	TRBV30	CAWSVTGAGNTIYF	TGTGCCTGGAGTGTTACGGGGGCCGGAAACACCATATATTTT
TRBJ2-1	NA	NA	TRBV7-9	CASSLAGTSYNEQFF	TGTGCCAGCAGCTTAGCGGGGACCTCCTACAATGAGCAGTTCTTC
TRBJ2-3	once	NA	TRBV4-1	CASSQGYNQGPGTDTQYF	TGCGCCAGCAGCCAAGGATACAATCAGGGGCCCGGCACAGATACGCAGTATTTT
TRBJ1-1	NA	NA	TRBV6-5	CASTRGSVNTEAFF	TGTGCCAGCACCCGCGGATCAGTGAACACTGAAGCTTTCTTT
TRBJ1-5	NA	NA	TRBV7-2	CASSFARGWVNQPQHF	TGTGCCAGCAGCTTTGCTCGTGGGTGGGTCAATCAGCCCCAGCATTTT
TRBJ2-5	NA	TRBD2	TRBV4-2	CASSQGTSGETQYF	TGTGCCAGCAGCCAAGGGACTAGCGGAGAGACCCAGTACTTC
TRBJ1-1	NA	TRBD1	TRBV6-2/TRBV6-3	CASSWDRAMNTEAFF	TGTGCCAGCAGTTGGGACAGGGCGATGAACACTGAAGCTTTCTTT
TRBJ1-4	NA	TRBD1	TRBV2	CASSVDRGNEKLFF	TGTGCCAGCAGCGTGGACAGGGGAAATGAAAAACTGTTTTTT
TRBJ1-1	once	TRBD1	TRBV28	CASSDRGFSWNTEAFF	TGTGCCAGCAGTGACAGGGGTTTCAGCTGGAACACTGAAGCTTTCTTT
TRBJ2-3	NA	NA	TRBV28	CASSLSARGTDTQYF	TGTGCCAGCAGTTTATCGGCGCGGGGTACGGATACGCAGTATTTT
TRBJ2-2	NA	TRBD1	TRBV2	CASSVFRGLLTGELFF	TGTGCCAGCAGTGTTTTCAGGGGGCTTCTCACCGGGGAGCTGTTTTTT
TRBJ2-1	NA	NA	TRBV5-1	CASSLVQNYNEQFF	TGCGCCAGCAGCTTGGTACAGAACTACAATGAGCAGTTCTTC
TRBJ2-7	NA	NA	TRBV27	CASSLAQGRYYEQYF	TGTGCCAGCAGTCTCGCACAGGGACGTTACTACGAGCAGTACTTC
TRBJ1-1	NA	TRBD1	TRBV19	CASRVQGAQLEAFF	TGTGCCAGTAGAGTACAGGGGGCGCAACTTGAAGCTTTCTTT
TRBJ1-6	NA	TRBD1	TRBV28	CASSSGQDNSPLHF	TGTGCCAGCAGTTCAGGACAGGATAATTCACCCCTCCACTTT
TRBJ2-1	NA	TRBD2	TRBV2	CASSVIRGLAHEQFF	TGTGCCAGCAGTGTTATTCGGGGACTAGCACATGAGCAGTTCTTC
TRBJ1-2	NA	TRBD1	TRBV19	CASSTRGQTFYGYTF	TGTGCCAGTAGTACCCGGGGACAGACATTCTATGGCTACACCTTC
TRBJ1-3	NA	NA	TRBV2	CASKADGNTIYF	TGTGCCAGCAAGGCGGACGGAAACACCATATATTTT
TRBJ1-6	NA	NA	TRBV2	CASNQESSYNSPLHF	TGTGCCAGCAACCAGGAGAGCTCCTATAATTCACCCCTCCACTTT
TRBJ2-7	NA	TRBD1	TRBV19	CASSDYRGAYEQYF	TGTGCCAGTAGTGATTACAGGGGGGCCTACGAGCAGTACTTC
TRBJ1-1	once	NA	TRBV27	CASSFIGGTEAFF	TGTGCCAGCAGTTTTATAGGGGGCACTGAAGCTTTCTTT
TRBJ2-2	NA	NA	TRBV14	CASSQGRRTGELFF	TGTGCCAGCAGCCAAGGGAGGAGGACCGGGGAGCTGTTTTTT
TRBJ1-1	NA	NA	TRBV5-6	CASSLEMNTEAFF	TGTGCCAGCAGCTTGGAGATGAACACTGAAGCTTTCTTT
TRBJ1-1	NA	NA	TRBV18	CASSPPAGKNTEAFF	TGTGCCAGCTCACCACCCGCAGGGAAGAACACTGAAGCTTTCTTT
TRBJ1-3	NA	NA	TRBV7-8	CASSSRSPGQGNTIYF	TGTGCCAGCAGCTCCCGCTCGCCGGGACAAGGGAACACCATATATTTT
TRBJ1-2	NA	NA	TRBV3-1/TRBV3-2	CASSQDGGEYGYTF	TGTGCCAGCAGCCAAGACGGGGGGGAGTATGGCTACACCTTC
TRBJ1-5	NA	NA	TRBV24-1	CATPPFPRDRCQPQHF	TGTGCCACGCCCCCCTTTCCGAGGGATCGCTGTCAGCCCCAGCATTTT
TRBJ1-1	NA	NA	TRBV6-5	CASSYGATEAFF	TGTGCCAGCAGTTACGGGGCCACTGAAGCTTTCTTT
TRBJ2-1	NA	NA	TRBV9	CASSVGRGPFYYNEQFF	TGTGCCAGCAGCGTAGGAAGAGGCCCTTTCTACTACAATGAGCAGTTCTTC
TRBJ2-3	NA	TRBD2	TRBV7-2	CASSLRPPSTRGVTDTQYF	TGTGCCAGCAGCTTACGCCCCCCCTCTACGCGGGGGGTCACAGATACGCAGTATTTT
TRBJ1-1	once	NA	TRBV10-1	CARPPGRHTEAFF	TGCGCCAGGCCTCCAGGACGGCACACTGAAGCTTTCTTT
TRBJ2-5	NA	TRBD1	TRBV12-5	CASGTGDQETQYF	TGTGCTTCCGGGACAGGGGACCAAGAGACCCAGTACTTC
TRBJ1-4	NA	NA	TRBV30	CAWSRSGTNNEKLFF	TGTGCCTGGAGTCGTTCAGGGACAAATAATGAAAAACTGTTTTTT
TRBJ2-7	NA	NA	TRBV2	CASNRDPSSYEQYF	TGTGCCAGCAATCGGGACCCCTCCTCCTACGAGCAGTACTTC
TRBJ2-7	NA	NA	TRBV6-2/TRBV6-3	CASSYSSDRKSYEQYF	TGTGCCAGCAGTTACTCGTCCGACAGGAAGTCCTACGAGCAGTACTTC
TRBJ1-3	NA	NA	TRBV7-9	CASTQRRSAGNTIYF	TGTGCCAGCACCCAACGTCGGTCAGCTGGAAACACCATATATTTT
TRBJ2-7	NA	NA	TRBV6-2/TRBV6-3	CASSHSRYEQYF	TGTGCCAGCAGTCACTCTCGCTACGAGCAGTACTTC
TRBJ2-3	NA	NA	TRBV18	CASSPPNTPSTDTQYF	TGTGCCAGCTCACCACCAAACACACCAAGCACAGATACGCAGTATTTT
TRBJ1-4	NA	NA	TRBV6-2/TRBV6-3	CASSYNTRQTYSAEKLFF	TGTGCCAGCAGTTACAATACAAGACAGACATACTCCGCTGAAAAACTGTTTTTT
TRBJ1-5	NA	TRBD1	TRBV11-2	CASSLGQIDQPQHF	TGTGCCAGCAGCTTGGGACAGATAGATCAGCCCCAGCATTTT
TRBJ2-4	NA	NA	TRBV21-1	CASIWTGGCFRNIQYF	TGTGCCAGCATCTGGACAGGGGGCTGCTTTAGGAACATTCAGTACTTC
TRBJ2-3	NA	TRBD2	TRBV7-2	CASSLAGSGGRKITQYF	TGTGCCAGCAGCTTAGCTGGTAGCGGGGGGCGGAAAATTACGCAGTATTTT
TRBJ1-1	NA	NA	TRBV18	CASSSLAEHQPDTEAFF	TGTGCCAGCTCATCCCTTGCAGAGCACCAACCGGACACTGAAGCTTTCTTT
TRBJ1-3	NA	NA	TRBV18	CASSPSALKDTIYF	TGTGCCAGCTCACCGTCGGCCCTGAAAGACACCATATATTTT
TRBJ1-2	NA	NA	TRBV6-5	CASRPMYGRDYGYTF	TGTGCCAGCAGACCTATGTATGGGCGAGACTATGGCTACACCTTC
TRBJ1-1	NA	NA	TRBV7-9	CATVSHRDTEAFF	TGTGCCACCGTATCCCACAGGGACACTGAAGCTTTCTTT
TRBJ1-1	NA	NA	TRBV27	CASRGEGSWTEAFF	TGTGCCAGCAGGGGAGAAGGGAGCTGGACTGAAGCTTTCTTT
TRBJ2-3	NA	TRBD1	TRBV6-2/TRBV6-3	CASSYFGQGSQSTQYF	TGTGCCAGCAGTTACTTCGGACAGGGGAGTCAGTCGACGCAGTATTTT
TRBJ1-2	NA	NA	TRBV21-1	CASSKQPGIWGYTF	TGTGCCAGCAGCAAACAACCGGGAATCTGGGGCTACACCTTC